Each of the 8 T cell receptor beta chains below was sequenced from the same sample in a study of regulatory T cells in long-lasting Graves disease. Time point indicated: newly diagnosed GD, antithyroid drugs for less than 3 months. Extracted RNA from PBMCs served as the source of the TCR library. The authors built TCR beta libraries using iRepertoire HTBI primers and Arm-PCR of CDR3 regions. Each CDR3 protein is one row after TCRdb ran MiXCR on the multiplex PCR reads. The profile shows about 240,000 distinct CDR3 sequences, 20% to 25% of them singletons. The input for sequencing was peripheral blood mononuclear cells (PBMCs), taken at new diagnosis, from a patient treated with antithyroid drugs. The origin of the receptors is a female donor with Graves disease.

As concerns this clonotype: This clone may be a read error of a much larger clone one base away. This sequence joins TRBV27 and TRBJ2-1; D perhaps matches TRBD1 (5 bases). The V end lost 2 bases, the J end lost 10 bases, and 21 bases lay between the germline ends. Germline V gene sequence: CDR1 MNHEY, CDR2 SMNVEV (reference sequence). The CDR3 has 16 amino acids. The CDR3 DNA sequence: TGTGCCAGCAGTTTAAGGCCCAGGGCGTCTTCCTACGAGCAGTTCTTC. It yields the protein CASSLRPRASSYEQFF.

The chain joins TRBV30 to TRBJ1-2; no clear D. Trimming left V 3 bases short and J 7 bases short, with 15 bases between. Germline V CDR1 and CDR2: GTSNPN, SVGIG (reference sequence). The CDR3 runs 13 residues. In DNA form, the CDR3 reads TGTGCCTGGAGAGTAAAGGGCTTGACTGGCTACACCTTC. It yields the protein CAWRVKGLTGYTF.

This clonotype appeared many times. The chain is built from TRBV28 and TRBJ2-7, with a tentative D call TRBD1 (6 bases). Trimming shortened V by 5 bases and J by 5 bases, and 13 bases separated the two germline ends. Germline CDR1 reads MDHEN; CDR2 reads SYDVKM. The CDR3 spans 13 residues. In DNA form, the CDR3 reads TGTGCCAGCAGTGTAACAGGGAAGGACGAGCAGTACTTC. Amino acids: CASSVTGKDEQYF.

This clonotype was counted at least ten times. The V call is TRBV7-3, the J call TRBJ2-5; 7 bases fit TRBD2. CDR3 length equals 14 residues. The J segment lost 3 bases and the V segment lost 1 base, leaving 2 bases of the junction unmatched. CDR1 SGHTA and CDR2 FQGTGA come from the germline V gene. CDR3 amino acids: CASSLSGGEETQYF. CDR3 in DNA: TGTGCCAGCAGCTTAAGCGGGGGTGAAGAGACCCAGTACTTC. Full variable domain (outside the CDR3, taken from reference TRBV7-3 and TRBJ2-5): GAGVSQTPSNKVTEKGKYVELRCDPISGHTALYWYRQSLGQGPEFLIYFQGTGAADDSGLPNDRFFAVRPEGSVSTLKIQRTERGDSAVYLCASSLSGGEETQYFGPGTRLLVL.

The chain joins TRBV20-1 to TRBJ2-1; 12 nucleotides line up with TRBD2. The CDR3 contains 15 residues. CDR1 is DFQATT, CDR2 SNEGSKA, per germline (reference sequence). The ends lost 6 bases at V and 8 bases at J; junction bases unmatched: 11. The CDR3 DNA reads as TGCAGTGCCCCCCGGACTAGCGGGACTCGGGATGAGCAGTTCTTC. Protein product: CSAPRTSGTRDEQFF.

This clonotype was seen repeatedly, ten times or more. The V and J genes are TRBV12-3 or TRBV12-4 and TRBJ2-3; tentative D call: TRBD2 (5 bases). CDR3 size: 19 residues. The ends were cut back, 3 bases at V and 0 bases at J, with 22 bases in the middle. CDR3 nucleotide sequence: TGTGCCAGCAGTTTTGGACGGGAATCCGTTTCGACTAGCACAGATACGCAGTATTTT. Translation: CASSFGRESVSTSTDTQYF.

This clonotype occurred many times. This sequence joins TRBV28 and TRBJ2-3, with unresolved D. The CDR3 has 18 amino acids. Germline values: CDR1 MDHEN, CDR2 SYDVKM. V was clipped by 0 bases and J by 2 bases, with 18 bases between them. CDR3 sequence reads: CASSLWYRKGQYTDTQYF. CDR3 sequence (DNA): TGTGCCAGCAGTTTATGGTATAGAAAAGGCCAATACACAGATACGCAGTATTTT.

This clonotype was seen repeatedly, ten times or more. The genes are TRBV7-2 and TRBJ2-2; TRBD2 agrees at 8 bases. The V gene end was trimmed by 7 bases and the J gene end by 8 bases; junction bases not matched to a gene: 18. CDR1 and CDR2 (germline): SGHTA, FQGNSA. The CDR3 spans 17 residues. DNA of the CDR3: TGTGCCAGCACCCCCCCTACGGGACTAGGGATTAGTGGGGAGCTGTTTTTT. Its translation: CASTPPTGLGISGELFF.